Here is one T cell receptor beta chain with its context. No antigen is known for it. This CDR3 comprises 15 residues. V was clipped by 0 bases and J by 2 bases; unmatched bases: 1. CDR1 and CDR2 (germline): LGHNA, YSLEER. The data originate from a study of OX40 agonist ivuxolimab in advanced cancers. Overall study: Dosing consisted of intravenous ivuxolimab at 0.01 to 10 mg/kg every 2 weeks. Study-wide results and limits: Dosing at 0.1 to 3.0 mg/kg was accompanied by clonal expansion of CD4+ and CD8+ blood T cells by week 6. Normalized T-cell clonal expansion was also low in some nonresponders. In CD8+ T cells, expanded clones were on average more numerous than in CD4+.

Clones were read by immunoSEQ multiplex PCR, and TCRdb kept only the in-frame ones, dropping some. The sample holds 48,000 or so clones, around 80% seen once. This specimen was CD4+ or CD8+ T cells sorted from blood, taken in a trial of the OX40 agonist ivuxolimab. This TCR derives from an adult with an advanced solid tumor such as melanoma, head and neck, liver or kidney cancer. J is TRBJ2-1 and V is TRBV4-3; 7 bases match TRBD2. CDR3 sequence: CASSQDGTTYNEQFF. The DNA of the CDR3 is TGCGCCAGCAGCCAAGACGGGACTACCTACAATGAGCAGTTCTTC.